This TCR beta chain was documented in a study of blood T cell repertoires in COVID-19. How the authors handled the data: Estimates of nucleated cell counts were drawn from the amplification of reference gene primers. Clones were sequenced by immunoSEQ multiplex PCR, and TCRdb holds only the in-frame ones, with some missing. V, J and clone size derive from that table, while D and trimming were established from the DNA sequence. The table includes some 200,000 clones, around 87% detected once. V lost 9 bases and J 2 bases, leaving 17 bases between the germline ends. CDR1 and CDR2 (germline): SNHLY, FYNNEI. The CDR3 has 15 amino acids.

J is TRBJ1-5 and V is TRBV2; perhaps TRBD1 as D (6 bases). Sample: peripheral blood. The receptor comes from a woman younger than 30 who had recovered from COVID-19. The CDR3 DNA sequence: TGTGCCAGTCTATTAGGGGGGGCAGGCAATCAGCCCCAGCATTTT. This gives the protein CASLLGGAGNQPQHF.